This TCR beta chain emerged from a study of cytomegalovirus exposure and HLA in healthy donors. General study points: Rare TCR sequences dominated, though some public TCRs recurred in many donors.

13 Jbeta primers and 60 Vbeta primers were used for the PCR. Here immunoSEQ multiplex PCR was the method, and the copy in TCRdb shows in-frame clones only, minus some. The sample shows 200,000 or so clones, approximately 80% of them seen only once. Worth noting for this clone: What it recognizes is unknown.

V was pared by 6 bases and J by 9 bases, with 11 bases between. Germline assignment: CDR1 MDHEN and CDR2 SYDVKM. The CDR3 has 11 residues. The sequence was obtained from a woman aged 30 to 39 in good health and CMV-seropositive. Input material: PBMCs. This chain connects TRBV28 to TRBJ1-1, with D uncertain. The CDR3 protein is CASRTTEKAFF. CDR3 in DNA: TGTGCCAGCAGAACCACAGAGAAAGCTTTCTTT.